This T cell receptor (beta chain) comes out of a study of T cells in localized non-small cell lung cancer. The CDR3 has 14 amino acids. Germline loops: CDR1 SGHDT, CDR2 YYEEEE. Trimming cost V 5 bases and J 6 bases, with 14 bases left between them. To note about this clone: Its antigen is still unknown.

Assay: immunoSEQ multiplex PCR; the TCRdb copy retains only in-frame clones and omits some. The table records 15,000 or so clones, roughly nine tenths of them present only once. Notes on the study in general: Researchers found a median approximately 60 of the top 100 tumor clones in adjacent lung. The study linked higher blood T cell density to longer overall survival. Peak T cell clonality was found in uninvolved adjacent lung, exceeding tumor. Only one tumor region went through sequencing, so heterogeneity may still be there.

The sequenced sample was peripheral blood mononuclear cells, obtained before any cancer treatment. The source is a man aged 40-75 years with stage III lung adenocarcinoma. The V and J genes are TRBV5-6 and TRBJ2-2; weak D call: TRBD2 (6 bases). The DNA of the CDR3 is TGTGCCAGCAGACAACCGGGACTCCCCGGGGAGCTGTTTTTT. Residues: CASRQPGLPGELFF.